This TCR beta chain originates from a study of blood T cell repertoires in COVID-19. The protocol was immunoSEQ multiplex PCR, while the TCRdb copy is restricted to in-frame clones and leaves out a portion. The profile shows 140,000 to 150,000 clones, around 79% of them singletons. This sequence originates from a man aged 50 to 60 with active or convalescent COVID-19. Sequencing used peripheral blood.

CDR3 residues: CASSEALREAFF. The CDR3 nucleotides are TGTGCCAGCAGTGAAGCATTGAGGGAAGCTTTCTTT. The chain is built from TRBV6-1 and TRBJ1-1; D call uncertain. Trimming removed 0 bases at V and 8 bases at J, with 7 bases between. CDR3 length equals 12 residues. From germline, CDR1 is MNHNS and CDR2 SASEGT.